This T cell receptor (beta chain) emerged from a study of cytomegalovirus exposure and HLA in healthy donors. Both 60 Vbeta primers and 13 Jbeta primers went into the PCR. The table came from immunoSEQ multiplex PCR; TCRdb's copy has only in-frame clones and leaves some out. The table has about 110,000 clones, over 65% seen once; the top ten hold roughly 0.87%. Looked up from germline, CDR1 is SQVTM and CDR2 is ANQGSEA. Trimming took 3 bases from V and 4 from J, leaving 12 bases between them. The CDR3 runs to 13 residues. The receptor comes from a woman aged 25 to 39 in good health and CMV-seronegative. Sequencing was performed on PBMCs. This sequence joins TRBV29-1 and TRBJ1-2; perhaps TRBD1 as D (5 bases). This CDR3 is CSVESVRGYGYTF. In DNA form, the CDR3 reads TGCAGCGTTGAGAGTGTTAGGGGCTATGGCTACACCTTC.